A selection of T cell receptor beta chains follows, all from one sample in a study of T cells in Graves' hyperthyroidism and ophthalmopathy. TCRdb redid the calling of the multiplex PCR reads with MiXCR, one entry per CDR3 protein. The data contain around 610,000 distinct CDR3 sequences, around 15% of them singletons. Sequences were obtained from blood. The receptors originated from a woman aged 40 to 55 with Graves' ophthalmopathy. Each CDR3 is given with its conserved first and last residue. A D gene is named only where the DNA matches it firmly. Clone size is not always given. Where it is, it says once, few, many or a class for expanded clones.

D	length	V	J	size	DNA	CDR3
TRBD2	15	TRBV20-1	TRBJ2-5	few	TGCAGTGCTAGAGTGACGGGGAGGGTCCAAGAGACCCAGTACTTC	CSARVTGRVQETQYF
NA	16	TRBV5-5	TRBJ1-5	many	TGTGCCAGCAGCGTGAGTGCGGGGTATAGCAATCAGCCCCAGCATTTT	CASSVSAGYSNQPQHF
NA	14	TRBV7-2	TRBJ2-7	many	TGTGCCAGCAGCTTAGCGTGGCAGGGCTACGAGCAGTACTTC	CASSLAWQGYEQYF
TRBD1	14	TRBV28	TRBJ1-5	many	TGTGCCAGCAGATCGACAGGGGTTGGTCAGCCCCAGCATTTT	CASRSTGVGQPQHF
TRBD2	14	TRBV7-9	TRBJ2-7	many	TGTGCCAGCAGCCCCAGCGGGAGTTGGTACGAGCAGTACTTC	CASSPSGSWYEQYF
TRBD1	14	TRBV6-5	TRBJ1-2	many	TGTGCCAGCAGTAGGGGACAGGGATACTATGGCTACACCTTC	CASSRGQGYYGYTF
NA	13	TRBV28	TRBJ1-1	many	TGTGCCAGCATGGGGGGCCCGAACACTGAAGCTTTCTTT	CASMGGPNTEAFF
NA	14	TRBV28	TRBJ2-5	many	TGTGCCAGCAGTTTATTGGGCAGACAAGAGACCCAGTACTTC	CASSLLGRQETQYF
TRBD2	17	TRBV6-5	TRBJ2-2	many	TGTGCCAGCAGCTTACCGATCGGGGGGATAACCACCGGGGAGCTGTTTTTT	CASSLPIGGITTGELFF
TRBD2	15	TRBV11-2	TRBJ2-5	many	TGTGCCAGCAGCTCCGGACTAGGAAGCCAAGAGACCCAGTACTTC	CASSSGLGSQETQYF
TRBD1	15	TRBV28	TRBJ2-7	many	TGTGCCAGCAGTGTTCTGGGACAGGGTACCGGGGAGCAGTACTTC	CASSVLGQGTGEQYF
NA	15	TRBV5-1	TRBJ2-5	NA	TGCGCCAGCAGCCCGGCGGGTATAATCCAAGAGACCCAGTACTTC	CASSPAGIIQETQYF
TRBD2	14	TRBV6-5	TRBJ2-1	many	TGTGCCAGCAGTTACCTGAGGGAGGGTGATGAGCAGTTCTTC	CASSYLREGDEQFF
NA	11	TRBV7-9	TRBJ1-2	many	TGTGCCAGCAGCTTAACTACTGGCTACACCTTC	CASSLTTGYTF
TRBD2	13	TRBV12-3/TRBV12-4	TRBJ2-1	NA	TGTGCCAGCAGTTTAGTAGCGGGAGACGAGCAGTTCTTC	CASSLVAGDEQFF
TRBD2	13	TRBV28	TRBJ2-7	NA	TGTGCCAGCAGTTTGGTGCGGGAGGGCCGGTGGTACTTC	CASSLVREGRWYF
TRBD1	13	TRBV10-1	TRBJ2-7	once	TGCGCCAGCAGTGAGTACAGGGGAACCGAGCAGTACTTC	CASSEYRGTEQYF
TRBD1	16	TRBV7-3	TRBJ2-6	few	TGTGCCAGCAGCCCGGGACAGGGGGCTGGGGCCAACGTCCTGACTTTC	CASSPGQGAGANVLTF
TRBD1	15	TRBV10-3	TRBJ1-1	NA	TGTGCCATCAGGAAGGACAGGGAGGGGTTCGCTGAAGCTTTCTTT	CAIRKDREGFAEAFF
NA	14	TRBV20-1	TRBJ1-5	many	TGCAGTGCTAAAGGGTGGGCAGGGGCTCAGCCCCAGCATTTT	CSAKGWAGAQPQHF
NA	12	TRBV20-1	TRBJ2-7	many	TGCAGTGCTAAAAGCGATCCCTACGAGCAGTACTTC	CSAKSDPYEQYF
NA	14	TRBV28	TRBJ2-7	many	TGTGCCAGCAGCACCTACGAGGGAGTTTACGAGCAGTACTTC	CASSTYEGVYEQYF
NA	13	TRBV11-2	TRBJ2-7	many	TGTGCCAGCAGCTTATTTGAGTCGTACGAGCAGTACTTC	CASSLFESYEQYF
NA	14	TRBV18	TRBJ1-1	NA	TGTGCCAGCTCACTAGCAGAGAAGAACACTGAAGCTTTCTTT	CASSLAEKNTEAFF
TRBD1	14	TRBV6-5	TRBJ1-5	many	TGTGCCAGCAGTCCACAGGGGTATAATCAGCCCCAGCATTTT	CASSPQGYNQPQHF
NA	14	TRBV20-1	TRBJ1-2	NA	TGCAGTGCCCCATCCGGGGCGGAGATTGTTGGCTACACCTTC	CSAPSGAEIVGYTF
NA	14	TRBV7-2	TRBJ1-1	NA	TGTGCCAGAAGCTTAGCGGGTGCAACCACTGAAGCTTTCTTT	CARSLAGATTEAFF
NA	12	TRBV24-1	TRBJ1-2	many	TGTGCCACCAGTACAGCTACCTATGGCTACACCTTC	CATSTATYGYTF
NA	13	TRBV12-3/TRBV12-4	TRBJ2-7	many	TGTGCCAGCAGTATACAAGGAACCTACGAGCAGTACTTC	CASSIQGTYEQYF
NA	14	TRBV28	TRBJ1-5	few	TGTGCCAGCAGTTTGATTACAGAGTATCAGCCCCAGCATTTT	CASSLITEYQPQHF
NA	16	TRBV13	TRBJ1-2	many	TGTGCCAGCAGCTTTGGCAGCATGTTAGAAAACTATGGCTACACCTTC	CASSFGSMLENYGYTF
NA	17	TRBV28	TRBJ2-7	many	TGTGCCAGCAGTCCGCTGTGGAGTATCGACGGATCCTACGAGCAGTACTTC	CASSPLWSIDGSYEQYF
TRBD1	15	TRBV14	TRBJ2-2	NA	TGTGCCAGCAACCCGCAGGGGGCGCCCACCGGGGAGCTGTTTTTT	CASNPQGAPTGELFF
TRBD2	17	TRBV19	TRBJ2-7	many	TGTGCCAGTAGTATATCCGCTGCGGGAGGGAAGTACTACGAGCAGTACTTC	CASSISAAGGKYYEQYF
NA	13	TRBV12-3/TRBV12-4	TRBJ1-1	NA	TGTGCCAGCAGTTATCAGGGTCCCACTGAAGCTTTCTTT	CASSYQGPTEAFF
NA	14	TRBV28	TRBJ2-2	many	TGTGCCAGCCTCCCCGGGACACCAACCGGGGAGCTGTTTTTT	CASLPGTPTGELFF
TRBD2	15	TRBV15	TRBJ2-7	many	TGTGCCACCAGCAGAGACGGGAGGACATCTCGGGAGCAGTACTTC	CATSRDGRTSREQYF
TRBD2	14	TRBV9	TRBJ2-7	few	TGTGCCAGCAGCGTGGCTAGCGGGACCTACGAGCAGTACTTC	CASSVASGTYEQYF
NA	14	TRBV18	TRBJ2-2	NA	TGTGCCAGCTCACCAGCACACAACACCGGGGAGCTGTTTTTT	CASSPAHNTGELFF
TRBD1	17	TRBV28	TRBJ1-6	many	TGTGCCAGCAGACAACGGACTGACAGGGCCTGGAGTTCACCCCTCCACTTT	CASRQRTDRAWSSPLHF
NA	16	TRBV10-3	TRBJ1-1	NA	TGTGCCATCAGTGAGTCGTCGGGTCAGCCGAACACTGAAGCTTTCTTT	CAISESSGQPNTEAFF
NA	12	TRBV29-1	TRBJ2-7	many	TGCAGTGTACGCCCAGGGAACTACGAGCAGTACTTC	CSVRPGNYEQYF
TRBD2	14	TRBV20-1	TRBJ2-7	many	TGCAGTGCGCAGACAGGCCTAGCGGGCTACGAGCAGTACTTC	CSAQTGLAGYEQYF
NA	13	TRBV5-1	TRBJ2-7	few	TGCGCCAGCAGCTTGGGTGGCATTTCGGAGCAGTACTTC	CASSLGGISEQYF
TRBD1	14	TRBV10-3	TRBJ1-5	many	TGTGCCATCAGTGAGAGGACAGGGAGGCAGCCCCAGCATTTT	CAISERTGRQPQHF
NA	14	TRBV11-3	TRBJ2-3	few	TGTGCCAGCAGCTTGGGGGTGTCGTCCTCTACGCAGTATTTT	CASSLGVSSSTQYF
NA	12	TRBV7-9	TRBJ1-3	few	TGTGCCAGCAGCTCTACCAAGGACACCATATATTTT	CASSSTKDTIYF
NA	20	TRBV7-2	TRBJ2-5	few	TGTGCCAGCAGCTTAGCCCCCGGAAGGGTAATTGGGGTAAGGGGAGAGACCCAGTACTTC	CASSLAPGRVIGVRGETQYF